Included here is one TCR beta chain sequence, with context. The protocol was immunoSEQ multiplex PCR, while the TCRdb copy is restricted to in-frame clones and leaves out a portion. The sample contains roughly 200,000 clones, around four fifths of which appear only once. Trimming shortened V by 4 bases and J by 5 bases, and 9 bases separated the two germline ends. The CDR3 contains 13 residues. Per germline, CDR1 LGHDT and CDR2 YNNKEL (reference sequence). The sample is drawn from a study of blood T cell repertoires in COVID-19. Study information: In each case, the material was cDNA or gDNA derived from T cells, B-cell-depleted T cells, or PBMCs.

Recovered Cohort 3 donors showed two negative PCRs, clearance, or symptom resolution. The chain carries TRBV3-1 (or the pseudogene TRBV3-2) and TRBJ1-3; D call uncertain. Material: PBMCs or T cells enriched from blood (not recorded which). The source is a man aged 40-49 years who had recovered from COVID-19. CDR3 sequence (DNA): TGTGCCAGCAGCCTCGCGATCCGAAACACCATATATTTT. Residues: CASSLAIRNTIYF.